Listed below are T cell receptor beta chains from one sample, sequenced in a study of blood T cell repertoires in COVID-19. This table comes from immunoSEQ multiplex PCR, and its TCRdb copy is limited to in-frame clones, with some not included. Of 150,000 or so clones in the sample, more than 75% were seen once. Material for sequencing was peripheral blood. The receptors originated from a human donor with acute or convalescent COVID-19. The donor label of this sample is uncertain. Both conserved end residues are trimmed from each CDR3. Each record gives: V gene, J gene, CDR3 length, CDR3 protein.

TRBV23-1	TRBJ2-2	14	ASSHSGYKGTGELF
TRBV19	TRBJ1-5	12	ASSQGGGVRPQH
TRBV3-1/TRBV3-2	TRBJ1-6	12	ASRWGGRDSPLH
TRBV5-1	TRBJ2-1	14	ASSRTLAGGDNEQF
TRBV5-6	TRBJ1-1	10	ASSLRETEAF
TRBV5-5	TRBJ1-2	13	ASSLALDYNYGYT
TRBV18	TRBJ1-1	11	ASSPLGGTEAF
TRBV7-9	TRBJ1-1	12	ASSQQSRSTEAF
TRBV13	TRBJ1-1	11	ASSLGGALEAF
TRBV10-3	TRBJ2-2	13	AIKGLAGVAGELF
TRBV5-4	TRBJ2-7	13	ASSNGQGGPYEQY
TRBV5-4	TRBJ1-6	14	ASSLDTRMENSPLH
TRBV27	TRBJ2-7	12	ASSLSREGYEQY
TRBV10-1	TRBJ1-5	11	ASSESPNQPQH
TRBV12-3/TRBV12-4	TRBJ1-5	10	ASSLPNQPQH
TRBV7-9	TRBJ2-5	11	ASSPNFLETQY
TRBV19	TRBJ1-1	11	ASTGTGGTEAF
TRBV5-6	TRBJ1-3	10	ASSRQGNTIY
TRBV19	TRBJ1-4	12	ASSLDSQNEKLF
TRBV27	TRBJ1-2	12	ASRNTDRADGYT
TRBV5-6	TRBJ1-3	15	ARGGSAGRFSGNTIY
TRBV7-2	TRBJ1-2	13	ASSLGPPGDYGYT
TRBV2	TRBJ2-7	11	ASKSRGQNEQY
TRBV21-1	TRBJ1-5	16	ASSKARAALGSNQPQH
TRBV3-1/TRBV3-2	TRBJ1-1	14	ASSPGTGRENTEAF
TRBV3-1/TRBV3-2	TRBJ2-2	15	ASSQAWGGPHTGELF
TRBV12-3/TRBV12-4	TRBJ1-4	9	ASSFEEKLF
TRBV3-1/TRBV3-2	TRBJ1-2	11	ASSQVGGKGYT
TRBV3-1/TRBV3-2	TRBJ2-7	11	ASSPTKGAEQY
TRBV5-1	TRBJ2-3	13	ASSFQRGGTDTQY
TRBV4-2	TRBJ2-7	11	ASSQEGTYEQY
TRBV5-6	TRBJ1-2	13	ASSPNTGQIYGYT
TRBV27	TRBJ1-1	12	ASSSTGYSTEAF